The 17 T cell receptor beta chains reported below all come from one sample, sequenced in a study of blood T cell repertoires in COVID-19. Data came from immunoSEQ multiplex PCR; TCRdb stores just in-frame clones and leaves some out. The sample shows 200,000 to 250,000 clones, 82% of them seen only once. The sample comprised PBMCs or T cells enriched from blood (not recorded which). The receptor set was obtained from a woman aged 55-69 years who had recovered from COVID-19.

The genes are TRBV19 and TRBJ2-7; D is possibly TRBD2 (6 bases). The germline CDR1 and CDR2 sequences are LNHDA and SQIVND (reference sequence). The V gene lost 3 bases and the J gene lost 2 bases, with 17 bases spanning the gap. The CDR3 has 16 residues. The CDR3 region is CASSIGMGLKAYEQYF. CDR3 DNA: TGTGCCAGTAGTATTGGTATGGGACTGAAAGCCTACGAGCAGTACTTC.

The chain combines TRBV28 with TRBJ2-1; D may be TRBD1 (6 bases). The length of the CDR3 is 14 residues. From germline, CDR1 is MDHEN and CDR2 SYDVKM. Trimming took 3 bases from V and 10 from J, leaving 16 bases between them. In DNA, the CDR3 is TGTGCCAGCAGTTTGTACGGGACACCAGAAGAGCAGTTCTTC. Translating gives CASSLYGTPEEQFF.

This clone was recorded a few times. The gene calls are TRBV7-2 and TRBJ2-3; 11 bases line up with TRBD2. CDR1 is SGHTA and CDR2 is FQGNSA in the germline V gene. The CDR3 totals 15 residues. J lost 2 bases, V lost 6 bases, and 4 bases had no gene match. This CDR3 is CASRTGLAVTDTQYF. Written as DNA, the CDR3 is TGTGCCAGCAGGACGGGACTAGCGGTCACAGATACGCAGTATTTT.

The CDR3 region is CASSEVQGYYGYTF. Written as DNA, the CDR3 is TGTGCCAGCAGTGAAGTACAGGGCTACTATGGCTACACCTTC. This chain uses TRBV2 with TRBJ1-2, with a possible D match to TRBD1 (6 bases). CDR3 length: 14 amino acids. CDR1 is SNHLY and CDR2 is FYNNEI in the germline V gene. V lost 1 base and J lost 3, with 9 bases in between.

V gene TRBV10-3 combines with J gene TRBJ2-3; the match to TRBD2 covers 8 bases. This CDR3 is built from 15 residues. V lost 3 bases, J lost 5 bases, and 7 bases stayed unmatched. Germline CDR1 ENHRY, CDR2 SYGVKD. CDR3 amino acids: CAISEGSGEVDTQYF. The CDR3 nucleotides read TGTGCCATCAGTGAAGGTAGCGGGGAGGTAGATACGCAGTATTTT.

The count of this clone is one. The V and J genes are TRBV19 and TRBJ1-5, with D unclear. The germline gives CDR1 LNHDA, CDR2 SQIVND (reference sequence). The CDR3 has 13 residues. V lost 3 bases and J 5 bases, leaving 8 bases between the germline ends. The CDR3 DNA reads TGTGCCAGTAGTATTTCCCGCGATCAGCCCCAGCATTTT. Its translation is CASSISRDQPQHF.

The chain links TRBV11-2 to TRBJ1-6; weak D call: TRBD1 (5 bases). The germline CDR1 and CDR2 sequences are SGHAT and FQNNGV. Between the trimmed V and J ends, which lost 3 bases and 7 bases, there was a span of 10 bases. The CDR3 has 14 amino acids. CDR3 protein: CASSFSGDNSPLHF. For the CDR3, the DNA is TGTGCCAGCAGCTTTTCGGGGGACAATTCACCCCTCCACTTT.

This sequence joins TRBV27 and TRBJ1-2, with 7 positions matching TRBD1. The CDR3 is made up of 15 amino acids. CDR1 MNHEY and CDR2 SMNVEV come from the germline V gene (reference sequence). V lost 7 bases, J lost 3 bases, and 11 bases stayed unmatched. CDR3 sequence: CASKLRTGPYYGYTF. The CDR3 region has the DNA TGTGCCAGCAAACTTAGGACAGGCCCTTACTATGGCTACACCTTC.

The rearrangement uses TRBV19 and TRBJ2-3, with 10 bases lining up with TRBD1. The CDR3 consists of 17 residues. The germline gives CDR1 LNHDA, CDR2 SQIVND (reference sequence). V shed 2 bases, J shed 2 bases, and the junction held 7 bases outside the gene matches. CDR3 DNA: TGTGCCAGTAGTATACGAGGGACAGGGGTCCCCACAGATACGCAGTATTTT. This sequence encodes CASSIRGTGVPTDTQYF.

This clone was recorded a few times. The chain employs TRBV10-3 and TRBJ2-3; 15 bases fit TRBD2. CDR1 is ENHRY and CDR2 is SYGVKD in the germline V gene. Trimming removed 6 bases from V and 3 bases from J; junction bases left unmatched: 4. The CDR3 runs to 16 residues. The CDR3 region is CAIRRTSGGGTDTQYF. Written as DNA, the CDR3 is TGTGCCATCAGAAGGACTAGCGGGGGGGGAACAGATACGCAGTATTTT.

The chain couples TRBV10-3 to TRBJ1-2, with D possibly matching TRBD1 (6 bases). CDR1 and CDR2 from the germline V gene are ENHRY and SYGVKD. The CDR3 extends over 15 amino acids. Trimming removed 3 bases from V and 4 bases from J, with 15 bases in between. The chain's CDR3 is CAISELGRGFYGYTF. In nucleotides, the CDR3 is TGTGCCATCAGTGAATTAGGCAGGGGCTTCTATGGCTACACCTTC.

Only one count was recorded for this clone. This chain joins TRBV5-4 and TRBJ2-3; 12 nucleotides align to TRBD2. J was trimmed by 2 bases and V by 0 bases; bases with no gene match: 4. Germline V gene data show CDR1 as SGHNT and CDR2 as YYREEE (reference sequence). The CDR3 totals 17 residues. CDR3 residues: CASSLGLAGANTDTQYF. DNA for the CDR3: TGTGCCAGCAGCTTGGGACTAGCGGGGGCAAACACAGATACGCAGTATTTT.

The rearrangement links TRBV5-4 to TRBJ1-3, with a possible D match to TRBD1 (5 bases). CDR3 length equals 16 residues. Between the trimmed V and J ends, which lost 4 bases and 8 bases, there was a span of 22 bases. CDR1 and CDR2 (germline): SGHNT, YYREEE (reference sequence). The DNA for the CDR3 is TGTGCCAGCAGCCTTGGAGCCGGGCTACAGGCGGACACCATATATTTT. Its translation is CASSLGAGLQADTIYF.

V and J are TRBV4-2 and TRBJ2-7; maybe TRBD2 (6 bases). Germline CDR1 LGHNA, CDR2 YNFKEQ. The CDR3 covers 15 residues. Trimming removed 0 bases at V and 1 base at J, with 10 bases between. This CDR3 is CASSQDSGGSYEQYF. CDR3 nucleotide sequence: TGTGCCAGCAGCCAAGATTCCGGGGGATCCTACGAGCAGTACTTC.

The DNA for the CDR3 is TGTGCCATCAGTGCAGGGGGACTAGGTGGCTACACCTTC. This sequence encodes CAISAGGLGGYTF. This rearrangement joins TRBV10-3 to TRBJ1-2, with 7 positions matching TRBD1. This CDR3 comprises 13 residues. Trimming removed 4 bases from V and 7 bases from J; junction bases left unmatched: 6. CDR1 is ENHRY, CDR2 SYGVKD, per germline.

The gene calls are TRBV7-2 and TRBJ1-1; 9 bases are shared with TRBD1. V dropped 5 bases and J dropped 8; count of bases not matched to a gene: 9. Germline values: CDR1 SGHTA, CDR2 FQGNSA. The CDR3 loop spans 14 amino acids. CDR3: CASSILQGAGEAFF. In DNA form, the CDR3 reads TGTGCCAGCAGCATCTTACAGGGGGCGGGGGAAGCTTTCTTT. Using reference TRBV7-2 and TRBJ1-1 for the parts outside the CDR3, the full variable domain is GAGVSQSPSNKVTEKGKDVELRCDPISGHTALYWYRQSLGQGLEFLIYFQGNSAPDKSGLPSDRFSAERTGGSVSTLTIQRTQQEDSAVYLCASSILQGAGEAFFGQGTRLTVV.

This chain joins TRBV6-1 and TRBJ2-1; tentative D call: TRBD1 (6 bases). Germline assignment: CDR1 MNHNS and CDR2 SASEGT. CDR3 length: 15 amino acids. Trimming cost V 1 base and J 4 bases, with 11 bases left between them. The chain's CDR3 is CASSEDRAIYNEQFF. DNA of the CDR3: TGTGCCAGCAGTGAAGACAGGGCTATTTACAATGAGCAGTTCTTC.